This entry is about one TCR beta chain. Its antigen remains unknown. CDR1 is SGHTA, CDR2 FQGNSA, per germline. The CDR3 is 15 residues long. Trimming took off 1 base at V and 4 bases at J, with 14 bases between the two ends. TCRdb processed the RT-PCR reads anew with MiXCR; each CDR3 protein has one entry. The sample consists of 800,000 or so distinct CDR3 sequences, 21% of them appearing once. This sample is drawn from a study of response to subunit inactivated influenza vaccine. Study outcomes and limitations: It was suggested by the authors that few new T cells are recruited by each seasonal influenza vaccination.

The receptor was isolated from a middle-aged man who received an inactivated influenza vaccine. Here the sequenced sample was PBMCs from blood, taken roughly 5 days after vaccination. The chain carries TRBV7-2 and TRBJ2-7; D unclear. The CDR3 spells CASSLVTVSRYEQYF. The CDR3 DNA reads TGTGCCAGCAGCTTAGTTACGGTCAGTCGTTACGAGCAGTACTTC.